The next 14 T cell receptor beta chains were all read from a single sample in a study of blood T cell repertoires in COVID-19. Generated by immunoSEQ multiplex PCR, the TCRdb table keeps only in-frame clones and is missing some. The table has about 280,000 clones, 85% seen once; the top ten hold 2% to 3%. Sequencing was performed on PBMCs or T cells enriched from blood (not recorded which). The receptors derive from a woman aged 50 to 65 who had recovered from COVID-19.

The CDR3 nucleotides read TGTGCCAGCAGCCAAGTTTACCGAGTTGGCACAGATACGCAGTATTTT. Protein product: CASSQVYRVGTDTQYF. J is TRBJ2-3 and V is TRBV3-1 (or the pseudogene TRBV3-2); D is unclear. Germline V gives CDR1 LGHDT, CDR2 YNNKEL (reference sequence). V was clipped by 1 base and J by 1 base, with 12 bases between them. This CDR3 is 16 amino acids long.

This clone came up a few times. The chain's CDR3 is CASSLTGGDQPQHF. The CDR3 DNA reads TGCGCCAGCAGCTTGACAGGGGGAGATCAGCCCCAGCATTTT. J is TRBJ1-5 and V is TRBV5-1; 8 bases match TRBD1. V was clipped by 1 base and J by 5 bases; unmatched bases: 2. In germline, CDR1 is SGHRS, CDR2 YFSETQ. CDR3 size: 14 residues.

V gene TRBV5-1 combines with J gene TRBJ1-4; D not resolved. Germline V gene lookup returns CDR1 SGHRS and CDR2 YFSETQ. The CDR3 runs to 16 residues. V was trimmed by 0 bases and J by 0 bases, leaving 9 bases between them. The CDR3 loop is CASSLGRVATNEKLFF. The CDR3 DNA reads as TGCGCCAGCAGCTTGGGGCGGGTTGCAACTAATGAAAAACTGTTTTTT.

Comment on this clone: Other nucleotide sequences in the sample specify the same CDR3. This chain joins TRBV18 and TRBJ1-4; a possible D gene is TRBD1 (6 bases). There are 14 residues in the CDR3. Deletions cut 3 bases from V and 5 bases from J, with 10 bases between. Germline CDR1 reads KGHSH; CDR2 reads LQKENI. This CDR3 reads CASSPGQGNEKLFF. CDR3 in DNA: TGTGCCAGCTCACCTGGGCAGGGGAATGAAAAACTGTTTTTT. Full variable domain (outside the CDR3, taken from reference TRBV18 and TRBJ1-4): NAGVMQNPRHLVRRRGQEARLRCSPMKGHSHVYWYRQLPEEGLKFMVYLQKENIIDESGMPKERFSAEFPKEGPSILRIQQVVRGDSAAYFCASSPGQGNEKLFFGSGTQLSVL.

V usage is TRBV7-7 and J usage is TRBJ2-3, with 7 bases aligning to TRBD2. With 5 bases clipped from V and 2 bases from J, the junction kept 4 bases outside the gene matches. This CDR3 contains 14 residues. Germline CDR1 is SSHAT and CDR2 is FNYEAQ (reference sequence). The CDR3 spells CASSLGLDTDTQYF. The CDR3 DNA follows: TGTGCCAGCAGCCTCGGACTAGACACAGATACGCAGTATTTT.

J is TRBJ2-1 and V is TRBV6-5, with 7 bases aligning to TRBD2. The J segment lost 7 bases and the V segment lost 2 bases, leaving 8 bases of the junction unmatched. CDR3 size: 15 residues. Germline V gives CDR1 MNHEY, CDR2 SVGAGI. The CDR3 DNA is TGTGCCAGCAGTTACAATGCGGGAGAGGGGAATGAGCAGTTCTTC. Encoded protein: CASSYNAGEGNEQFF.

The V gene is TRBV6-5, the J gene TRBJ1-1; the D is unclear. Trimming took 4 bases from V and 1 from J, leaving 7 bases between them. The germline V gene has CDR1 MNHEY and CDR2 SVGAGI. This CDR3 comprises 13 residues. CDR3 DNA sequence: TGTGCCAGCAGTTCCAGACAGAACACTGAAGCTTTCTTT. Translating it yields CASSSRQNTEAFF.

The V gene is TRBV5-4, the J gene TRBJ2-5, with TRBD2 matching 7 bases. The V gene's germline CDR1 is SGHNT and CDR2 YYREEE (reference sequence). The CDR3 is 12 amino acids. The CDR3 reads CHFSGEQETQYF. DNA of the CDR3: TGTCATTTCAGCGGGGAACAAGAGACCCAGTACTTC.

CDR3 amino acids: CASRGTGVYGYTF. CDR3 DNA: TGTGCCAGTAGGGGGACAGGAGTATATGGCTACACCTTC. The V gene is TRBV19, the J gene TRBJ1-2, with TRBD1 identical over 8 bases. V dropped 6 bases and J dropped 5; count of bases not matched to a gene: 5. The CDR3 has 13 amino acids. Germline V CDR1 and CDR2: LNHDA, SQIVND (reference sequence).

The V and J genes are TRBV5-4 and TRBJ1-3, with D possibly matching TRBD1 (5 bases). The germline V gene encodes CDR1 SGHNT and CDR2 YYREEE (reference sequence). With 4 bases removed from V and 8 bases from J, the gap between germline ends came to 16 bases. CDR3 length equals 14 residues. Here the CDR3 reads CASSPGGVADTIYF. In DNA, the CDR3 is TGTGCCAGCAGCCCGGGAGGGGTAGCGGACACCATATATTTT.

The chain combines TRBV10-2 with TRBJ1-1; the D is unclear. CDR1 is WSHSY, CDR2 SAAADI, per germline. V shed 4 bases and J shed 1 base, with 16 bases lying between them. This CDR3 contains 16 residues. CDR3 loop: CASSGSAGKPNTEAFF. CDR3 DNA sequence: TGCGCCAGCAGTGGATCGGCGGGGAAACCGAACACTGAAGCTTTCTTT.

This chain connects TRBV2 to TRBJ1-5, with D perhaps matching TRBD1 (6 bases). The V end lost 5 bases, the J end lost 7 bases, and 12 bases lay between the germline ends. The CDR3 length is 13 residues. Germline V gene data show CDR1 as SNHLY and CDR2 as FYNNEI. For the CDR3, the DNA is TGTGCCAGCAGTCAGGGGTTACGGCAGCCCCAGCATTTT. This encodes CASSQGLRQPQHF.

The chain links TRBV28 to TRBJ2-1, with 8 positions matching TRBD2. With 6 bases clipped from V and 8 bases from J, the junction kept 6 bases outside the gene matches. The CDR3 is 13 amino acids. From germline, CDR1 is MDHEN and CDR2 SYDVKM. As DNA, the CDR3 is TGTGCCAGCAGCCCGGGGGGGCCTCATGAGCAGTTCTTC. This sequence encodes CASSPGGPHEQFF. Looking up the rest from reference TRBV28 and TRBJ2-1 gives the full variable domain: DVKVTQSSRYLVKRTGEKVFLECVQDMDHENMFWYRQDPGLGLRLIYFSYDVKMKEKGDIPEGYSVSREKKERFSLILESASTNQTSMYLCASSPGGPHEQFFGPGTRLTVL.

This rearrangement joins TRBV2 to TRBJ1-2; TRBD1 agrees at 7 bases. CDR3 length: 13 residues. J was trimmed by 6 bases and V by 6 bases; bases with no gene match: 7. Germline V lookup: CDR1 SNHLY, CDR2 FYNNEI. The CDR3 sequence: CASRVDRDHGYTF. The CDR3 DNA sequence: TGTGCCAGCAGAGTTGACAGGGACCATGGCTACACCTTC.